This is a list of T cell receptor beta chains from one sample in a study of PD-L1 blockade in urothelial cancer. Produced via immunoSEQ multiplex PCR; TCRdb's table is partial and in-frame only. The sample includes about 57,000 clones, 81% seen only once; the top ten take more than 5.5%. The specimen was PBMCs, collected around atezolizumab (anti-PD-L1) treatment. The receptor source for this set is a man in his sixties or seventies with urothelial cancer. The CDR3 runs from the conserved cysteine through the conserved F or W. D genes are given only for firm matches. Clone sizes are given selectively: once, few, many, or a class where the clone is expanded.

TRBD2	TRBV5-1	TRBJ2-7	.	TGCGCCAGCAGCTTGGGTGGACTAGCGGGAGTCCAAGAGCAGTACTTC	CASSLGGLAGVQEQYF
.	TRBV7-6	TRBJ1-4	.	TGTGCCAGCAGCCCCGGACACGGTGGTAATGAAAAACTGTTTTTT	CASSPGHGGNEKLFF
TRBD1	TRBV7-8	TRBJ2-7	few	TGTGCCAGCAGACCAGATGGGACAGGGCTCTCCTACGAGCAGTACTTC	CASRPDGTGLSYEQYF
.	TRBV5-6	TRBJ1-2	.	TGTGCCAGCAGCTTGGTAGGGGCGAACTATGGCTACACCTTC	CASSLVGANYGYTF
.	TRBV5-1	TRBJ2-7	.	TGCGCCAGCAGCTTGGACCTGAGCTCCTACGAGCAGTACTTC	CASSLDLSSYEQYF
.	TRBV19	TRBJ1-3	once	TGTGCCAGTAGCCCTGGGCATAACGCTGCAGGGAACACCATATATTTT	CASSPGHNAAGNTIYF
.	TRBV11-3	TRBJ2-5	.	TGTGCCAGCAGCTTAGATCCGGGAGAGACCCAGTACTTC	CASSLDPGETQYF
.	TRBV5-1	TRBJ2-6	.	TGCGCCAGCAGCTTGGACGGTAACTCTGGGGCCAACGTCCTGACTTTC	CASSLDGNSGANVLTF
TRBD1	TRBV5-4	TRBJ1-2	.	TGTGCCAGCAGCTTCGGGACAGGGGGCGAGGTTCGTGGCTACACCTTC	CASSFGTGGEVRGYTF
.	TRBV28	TRBJ2-5	.	TGTGCCAGCAGGGGGGGGACAGGTTATGTAACCCAGTACTTC	CASRGGTGYVTQYF
.	TRBV18	TRBJ1-1	.	TGTGCCAGCTCACCGATGAAGCTTCCGAACACTGAAGCTTTCTTT	CASSPMKLPNTEAFF